Detailed here is one T cell receptor (beta chain). Its binding antigen is unknown. No clone much larger than this one lies a single base away; base qualities are absent. The source of the sample is a study of OX40 agonist ivuxolimab in advanced cancers. In terms of the full investigation: Ivuxolimab, which targeted the costimulatory receptor OX40 (CD134), was an agonistic, fully human IgG2 monoclonal antibody. Intravenous ivuxolimab was administered to patients every 2 weeks at six dose levels: 0.01, 0.1, 0.3, 1.5, 3 and 10 mg/kg. Among the roughly 50 dose-escalation patients, some 20 had hepatocellular carcinoma, approximately 15 melanoma, 9 renal cell carcinoma and 9 head and neck cancer. In the dose-escalation cohort, 70% to 85% of patients were male, and the mean age was approximately 60 years, with a range of roughly 20 to 80. Prior anti-PD-1, anti-PD-L1 or anti-CTLA-4 therapy was permitted, and about two fifths of dose-escalation patients had received checkpoint inhibitors. Partial responses occurred in three dose-escalation patients, of whom one had hepatocellular carcinoma and two had cutaneous melanoma. Peripheral TCRbeta sequencing was intended to test whether TCR sequence diversity was altered and clonal T-cell expansion was caused by ivuxolimab. The paper describes the monotherapy dose-escalation part (N of about 52 patients) of the phase I trial of ivuxolimab.

Overall study outcomes, separate from this receptor: Antigen specificity was not determined for the clonally expanded peripheral T cells. Low levels of normalized T-cell clonal expansion were also seen in some nonresponding patients. After ivuxolimab, expanded clones were on average more numerous among CD8+ T cells than among CD4+ T cells. In partial responders in the 0.1-3.0 mg/kg groups, normalized peripheral clonal expansion was found to be among the lowest, especially among CD8+ T cells. At doses of 0.1 to 3.0 mg/kg, clonal expansion of both CD4+ and CD8+ blood T cells was observed from baseline to week 6.

Genomic DNA was extracted from sorted cells for sequencing of the TCRbeta CDR3 region. TCRbeta CDR3 regions were sequenced using the immunoSEQ Assay. The immuneACCESS repertoire file appears here via TCRdb, limited to in-frame rearrangements. These files lack a portion of the clones; in checked studies, under half of the deficit traces to unresolved V genes, and the cause of the others is not known. The sample profile shows 90,000 or so clones; 90% to 95% of them were found once. The top ten hold under 0.95% of the sample. The CDR3 spans 16 residues, from the cysteine through the phenylalanine. Here the CDR3 DNA is all that survives: 48 bases in frame from base 1. The germline V gene sets CDR1 to SGHVS and CDR2 to FNYEAQ. V is cut back by 5 bases and J by 7 bases, with 11 bases in the junction unmatched. Patients with autoimmune disease history or receiving systemic immunosuppression were excluded from the trial. In every dose cohort, peripheral blood was drawn for TCR sequencing at baseline, cycle 4 day 1, and cycle 7 day 1. Samples were obtained from an open-label, multicenter, first-in-human phase I dose-escalation trial of ivuxolimab. Adults with locally advanced or metastatic head and neck squamous cell, hepatocellular, melanoma or renal cell carcinoma were enrolled in the trial. Before TCR sequencing, CD4+ T cells and CD8+ T cells from peripheral blood were sorted into separate populations.

In this chain, TRBV7-6 is recombined with TRBJ2-1, with 10 middle bases fitting TRBD2. The receptor was derived from an adult with an advanced solid tumor such as melanoma, head and neck, liver or kidney cancer. The sample here was CD4+ or CD8+ T cells sorted from blood, taken in a trial of the OX40 agonist ivuxolimab. The DNA is as follows: TGTGCCAGCAGCATCAGCGGGAGGGCCACCTGGAATGAGCAGTTCTTC. Translated, it gives CASSISGRATWNEQFF.